Presented here are 8 T cell receptor beta chains from one specimen sequenced in a study of cytotoxic CD8 clonotypes in ibrutinib-treated CLL (dated by TCRdb to the early 2020s). The time point tag for this specimen amounts to: more than 10 months on ibrutinib. Library creation used the immunoSEQ multiplex PCR assay. TCRdb stores this immuneACCESS table with in-frame sequences only. Part of the clones is absent; in the studies checked, under half of the shortfall reflects unresolved V genes, and no reason is known for the rest. For this sample the table gives around 60,000 clones, of which more than 70% were detected only once. 43% of the sample rests with the top ten. Material: PBMCs, obtained after 12 months of ibrutinib treatment. The receptors derive from a human donor with chronic lymphocytic leukemia.

V is TRBV5-1 and J is TRBJ2-2; no definite D call. This CDR3 is 13 amino acids long. The V gene's germline CDR1 is SGHRS and CDR2 YFSETQ. Trimming removed 5 bases from V and 0 bases from J, with 5 bases in between. DNA for the CDR3: TGCGCCAGCAGGGGGTCGAACACCGGGGAGCTGTTTTTT. It yields the protein CASRGSNTGELFF.

The genes are TRBV2 and TRBJ2-1; 9 nucleotides match TRBD2. Germline V gene data show CDR1 as SNHLY and CDR2 as FYNNEI. The CDR3 is 15 residues long. V dropped 3 bases and J dropped 6; count of bases not matched to a gene: 6. CDR3 DNA: TGTGCCAGCAGTGAGGTAGCGGGAGTCTTCAATGAGCAGTTCTTC. Protein: CASSEVAGVFNEQFF.

The rearrangement links TRBV7-3 to TRBJ2-5, with 7 positions matching TRBD2. Looked up from germline, CDR1 is SGHTA and CDR2 is FQGTGA. The CDR3 totals 12 residues. Trimming removed 5 bases from V and 7 bases from J; junction bases left unmatched: 4. The CDR3 reads CASSGRGGTQYF. The DNA for the CDR3 is TGTGCCAGCAGCGGGAGGGGAGGGACCCAGTACTTC.

This rearrangement joins TRBV2 to TRBJ1-2; 8 bases are shared with TRBD1. The junction had 3 bases not matched to a gene; V was cut back by 5 bases and J by 1 base. CDR3 length: 14 amino acids. Germline loops: CDR1 SNHLY, CDR2 FYNNEI. CDR3 DNA sequence: TGTGCCAGCAGTATAGGACAGGGTAACTATGGCTACACCTTC. As protein: CASSIGQGNYGYTF.

The J gene is TRBJ2-7, the V gene TRBV20-1; unclear D gene. The CDR3 covers 11 residues. The V and J ends lost 2 bases and 3 bases respectively, with 5 bases between them. Germline V lookup: CDR1 DFQATT, CDR2 SNEGSKA (reference sequence). The CDR3: CSARPVYEQYF. In nucleotides, the CDR3 is TGCAGTGCTAGACCCGTCTACGAGCAGTACTTC.

The rearrangement uses TRBV30 and TRBJ1-2; 8 bases line up with TRBD1. In germline, CDR1 is GTSNPN, CDR2 SVGIG (reference sequence). The CDR3 contains 13 residues. J gave up 7 bases and V 2 bases, and 6 bases lay outside the gene matches. CDR3 nucleotides: TGTGCCTGGAGTCACCTACAGGGGGGTGGCTACACCTTC. This encodes CAWSHLQGGGYTF.

The chain couples TRBV4-2 to TRBJ2-1; 9 bases align to TRBD1. This CDR3 has 15 amino acids. V was pared by 5 bases and J by 4 bases, with 6 bases of the junction left unmatched. Germline CDR1 LGHNA, CDR2 YNFKEQ. CDR3 loop: CASSSGTGQYNEQFF. Here the CDR3 DNA reads TGTGCCAGCAGCTCCGGGACAGGGCAGTACAATGAGCAGTTCTTC.

V usage is TRBV11-2 and J usage is TRBJ1-2; no clear D gene. Trimming stripped 2 bases from V and 6 bases from J, with 7 bases between. This CDR3 is 12 amino acids long. The germline V gene encodes CDR1 SGHAT and CDR2 FQNNGV. CDR3 residues: CASSLIVDGYTF. For the CDR3, the DNA is TGTGCCAGCAGCTTAATTGTGGATGGCTACACCTTC. The whole variable domain, remainder taken from reference TRBV11-2 and TRBJ1-2, is EAGVAQSPRYKIIEKRQSVAFWCNPISGHATLYWYQQILGQGPKLLIQFQNNGVVDDSQLPKDRFSAERLKGVDSTLKIQPAKLEDSAVYLCASSLIVDGYTFGSGTRLTVV.